This TCR beta chain appears in the sequencing data of a study of T cell responses to AZD1222 COVID-19 vaccine. Libraries were prepared by immunoSEQ multiplex PCR; TCRdb keeps only in-frame clonotypes and omits some of them. The sample yields 150,000 or so clones, 90% seen once. General study findings and limits: All repertoire sampling was performed exclusively after the peak T cell response. CD4 TCRs associated with vaccination spanned spike, dominating at 160-218 and 743-854. Two AZD1222 administrations were followed by greater Spike-specific TCR breadth and depth. Only 6 or 7 people who got AZD1222 tested seropositive at baseline.

Comments on this clone: As yet, its antigen is unknown.

The V gene's germline CDR1 is MDHEN and CDR2 SYDVKM. This CDR3 region has 14 residues. V gave up 4 bases and J gave up 4 bases, with 13 bases separating them. The material sequenced was peripheral blood, taken 28 days after the second dose of the MenACWY control vaccine. This clonotype was sampled from an adult who received the MenACWY meningococcal vaccine as a control. The chain has TRBV28 and TRBJ1-2; a weak D match, TRBD1 (6 bases). As DNA, the CDR3 is TGTGCCAGCAGTTCGGGGGGCGCGGGCTATGGCTACACCTTC. Encoded protein: CASSSGGAGYGYTF.